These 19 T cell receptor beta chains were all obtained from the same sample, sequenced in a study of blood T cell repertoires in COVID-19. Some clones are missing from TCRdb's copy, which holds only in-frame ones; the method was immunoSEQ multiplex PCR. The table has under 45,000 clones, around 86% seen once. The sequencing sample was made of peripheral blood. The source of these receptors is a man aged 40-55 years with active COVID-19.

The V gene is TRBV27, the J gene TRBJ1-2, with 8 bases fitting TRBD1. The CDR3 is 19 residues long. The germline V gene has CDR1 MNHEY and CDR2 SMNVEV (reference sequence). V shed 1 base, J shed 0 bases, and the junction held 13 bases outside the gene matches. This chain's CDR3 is CASSLYSGQGLSANYGYTF. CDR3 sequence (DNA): TGTGCCAGCAGTTTATATAGCGGACAGGGTCTCTCTGCTAACTATGGCTACACCTTC.

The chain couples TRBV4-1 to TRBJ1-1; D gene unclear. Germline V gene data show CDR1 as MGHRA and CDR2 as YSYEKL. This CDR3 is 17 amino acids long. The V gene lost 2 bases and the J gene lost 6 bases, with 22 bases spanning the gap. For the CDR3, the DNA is TGCGCCAGCAGCCAAATGGGAGGCGGTGGAGTATCTCCTGAAGCTTTCTTT. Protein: CASSQMGGGGVSPEAFF.

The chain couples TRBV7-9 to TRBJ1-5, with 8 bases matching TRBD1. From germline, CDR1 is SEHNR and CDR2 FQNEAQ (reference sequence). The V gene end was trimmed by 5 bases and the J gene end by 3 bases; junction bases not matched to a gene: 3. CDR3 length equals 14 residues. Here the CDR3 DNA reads TGTGCCAGCAGCGTGACAGGGGACAATCAGCCCCAGCATTTT. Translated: CASSVTGDNQPQHF.

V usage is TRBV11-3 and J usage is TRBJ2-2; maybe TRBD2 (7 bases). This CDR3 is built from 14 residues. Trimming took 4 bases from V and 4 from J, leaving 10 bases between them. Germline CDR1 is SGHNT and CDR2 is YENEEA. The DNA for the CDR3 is TGTGCCAGCAGCTGGGGGGGCCGCACCGGGGAGCTGTTTTTT. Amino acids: CASSWGGRTGELFF.

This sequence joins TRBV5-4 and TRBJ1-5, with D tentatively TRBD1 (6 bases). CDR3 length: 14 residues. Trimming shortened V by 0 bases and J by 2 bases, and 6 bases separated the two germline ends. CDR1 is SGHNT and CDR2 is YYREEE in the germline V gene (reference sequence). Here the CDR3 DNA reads TGTGCCAGCAGCTTGGACAGGGGCAATCAGCCCCAGCATTTT. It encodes CASSLDRGNQPQHF.

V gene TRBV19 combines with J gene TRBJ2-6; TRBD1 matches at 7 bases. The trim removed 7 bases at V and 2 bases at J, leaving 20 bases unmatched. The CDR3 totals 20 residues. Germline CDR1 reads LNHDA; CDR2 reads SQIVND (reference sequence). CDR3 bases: TGTGCCAGTATCCCGAGGACAGGAGTCGAAGTAGGACCTGGGGCCAACGTCCTGACTTTC. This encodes CASIPRTGVEVGPGANVLTF.

The DNA for the CDR3 is TGCGCCAGCAGCTGGGGACAGGGCGGGAACACTGAAGCTTTCTTT. It translates to CASSWGQGGNTEAFF. The chain recombines TRBV5-1 with TRBJ1-1; 9 positions agree with TRBD1. V was pared by 3 bases and J by 1 base, with 4 bases of the junction left unmatched. The CDR3 runs to 15 residues. The germline V gene has CDR1 SGHRS and CDR2 YFSETQ.

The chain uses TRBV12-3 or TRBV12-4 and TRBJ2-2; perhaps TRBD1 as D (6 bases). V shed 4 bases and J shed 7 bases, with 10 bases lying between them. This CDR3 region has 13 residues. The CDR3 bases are TGTGCCAGCAGTTCAGGGGTTAGCGGGGAGCTGTTTTTT. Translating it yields CASSSGVSGELFF.

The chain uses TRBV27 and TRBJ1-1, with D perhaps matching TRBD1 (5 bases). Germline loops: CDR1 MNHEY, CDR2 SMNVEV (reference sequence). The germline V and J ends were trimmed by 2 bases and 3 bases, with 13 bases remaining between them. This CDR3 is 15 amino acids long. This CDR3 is CASSLRRGGDTEAFF. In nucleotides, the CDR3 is TGTGCCAGCAGTTTAAGGCGGGGAGGGGACACTGAAGCTTTCTTT.

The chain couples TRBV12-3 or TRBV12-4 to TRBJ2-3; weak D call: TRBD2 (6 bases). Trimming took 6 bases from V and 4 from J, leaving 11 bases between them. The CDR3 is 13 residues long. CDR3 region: CASSPGVADTQYF. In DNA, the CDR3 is TGTGCCAGCAGCCCGGGAGTGGCAGATACGCAGTATTTT.

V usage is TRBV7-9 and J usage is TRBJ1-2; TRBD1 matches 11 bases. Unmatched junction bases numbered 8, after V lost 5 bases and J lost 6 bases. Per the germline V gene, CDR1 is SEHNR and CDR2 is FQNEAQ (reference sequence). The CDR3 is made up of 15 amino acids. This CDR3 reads CASSPRDRGNHGYTF. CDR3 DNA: TGTGCCAGCAGCCCCCGGGACAGGGGGAATCATGGCTACACCTTC. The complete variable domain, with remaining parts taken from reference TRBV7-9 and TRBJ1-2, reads DTGVSQNPRHKITKRGQNVTFRCDPISEHNRLYWYRQTLGQGPEFLTYFQNEAQLEKSRLLSDRFSAERPKGSFSTLEIQRTEQGDSAMYLCASSPRDRGNHGYTFGSGTRLTVV.

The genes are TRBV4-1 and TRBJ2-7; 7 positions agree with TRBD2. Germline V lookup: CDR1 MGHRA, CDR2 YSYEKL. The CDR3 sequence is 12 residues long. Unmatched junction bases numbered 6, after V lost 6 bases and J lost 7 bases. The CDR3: CASRKAGGEQYF. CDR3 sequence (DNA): TGCGCCAGCAGGAAAGCCGGGGGGGAGCAGTACTTC.

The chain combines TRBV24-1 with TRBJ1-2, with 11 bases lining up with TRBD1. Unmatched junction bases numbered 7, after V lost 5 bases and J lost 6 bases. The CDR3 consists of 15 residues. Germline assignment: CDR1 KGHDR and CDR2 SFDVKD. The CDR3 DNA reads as TGTGCCACCAGTGCCGGACAGGGGGCCATCGATGGCTACACCTTC. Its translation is CATSAGQGAIDGYTF.

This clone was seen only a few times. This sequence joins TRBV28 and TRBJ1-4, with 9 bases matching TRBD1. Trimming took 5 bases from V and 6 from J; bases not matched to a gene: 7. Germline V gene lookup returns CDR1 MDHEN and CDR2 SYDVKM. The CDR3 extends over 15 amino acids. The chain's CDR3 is CASSPVGQGYEKLFF. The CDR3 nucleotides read TGTGCCAGCAGTCCGGTCGGACAGGGGTATGAAAAACTGTTTTTT.

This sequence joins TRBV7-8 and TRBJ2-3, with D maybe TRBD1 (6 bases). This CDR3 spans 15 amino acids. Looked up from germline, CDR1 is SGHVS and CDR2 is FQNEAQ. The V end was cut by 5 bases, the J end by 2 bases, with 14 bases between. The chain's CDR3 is CASSPRTAFTDTQYF. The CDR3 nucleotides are TGTGCCAGCAGCCCAAGGACAGCCTTCACAGATACGCAGTATTTT.

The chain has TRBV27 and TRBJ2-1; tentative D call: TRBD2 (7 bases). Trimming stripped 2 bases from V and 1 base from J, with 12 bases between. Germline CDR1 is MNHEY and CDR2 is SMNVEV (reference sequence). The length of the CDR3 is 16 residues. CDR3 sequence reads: CASSLMAGASYNEQFF. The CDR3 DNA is TGTGCCAGCAGTTTAATGGCGGGGGCGTCCTACAATGAGCAGTTCTTC.

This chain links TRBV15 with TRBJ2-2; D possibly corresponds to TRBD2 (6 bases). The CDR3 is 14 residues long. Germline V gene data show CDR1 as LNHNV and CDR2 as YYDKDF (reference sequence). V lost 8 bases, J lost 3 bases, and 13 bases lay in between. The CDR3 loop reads CATGRTEDTGELFF. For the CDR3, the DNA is TGTGCCACCGGGAGGACCGAAGACACCGGGGAGCTGTTTTTT. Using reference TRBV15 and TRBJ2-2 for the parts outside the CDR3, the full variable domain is DAMVIQNPRYQVTQFGKPVTLSCSQTLNHNVMYWYQQKSSQAPKLLFHYYDKDFNNEADTPDNFQSRRPNTSFCFLDIRSPGLGDTAMYLCATGRTEDTGELFFGEGSRLTVL.

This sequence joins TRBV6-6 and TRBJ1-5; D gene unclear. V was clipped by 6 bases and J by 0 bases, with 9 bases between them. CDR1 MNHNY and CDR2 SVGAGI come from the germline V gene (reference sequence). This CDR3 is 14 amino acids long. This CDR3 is CASRGGNSNQPQHF. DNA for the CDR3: TGTGCCAGCAGGGGAGGGAATAGCAATCAGCCCCAGCATTTT.

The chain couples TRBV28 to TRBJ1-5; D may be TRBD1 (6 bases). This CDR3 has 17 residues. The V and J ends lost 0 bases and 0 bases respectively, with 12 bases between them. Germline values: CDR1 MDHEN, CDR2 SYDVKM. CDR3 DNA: TGTGCCAGCAGTTTATGGGCGGGGGACAATAGCAATCAGCCCCAGCATTTT. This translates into CASSLWAGDNSNQPQHF.